One sample yielded the 31 T cell receptor beta chains listed below, sequenced in a study of blood T cell repertoires in COVID-19. The table came from immunoSEQ multiplex PCR; TCRdb's copy has only in-frame clones and leaves some out. Here the sample spans some 170,000 clones, roughly 82% being singletons. Source material: PBMCs or T cells enriched from blood (not recorded which). Every receptor here comes from a man between 50 and 59 years old who had recovered from COVID-19.

This clone was seen a single time. The chain uses TRBV9 and TRBJ1-4; TRBD1 aligns across 8 bases. The CDR3 loop spans 16 amino acids. CDR1 is SGDLS and CDR2 is YYNGEE in the germline V gene. V was clipped by 3 bases and J by 5 bases; unmatched bases: 9. The CDR3 spells CASSARQGLMNEKLFF. As DNA, the CDR3 is TGTGCCAGCAGCGCGCGACAGGGGCTCATGAATGAAAAACTGTTTTTT.

The V call is TRBV14, the J call TRBJ2-1, with 8 positions matching TRBD1. The CDR3 has 15 residues. CDR1 SGHDN and CDR2 FVKESK come from the germline V gene. The V segment lost 4 bases and the J segment 7 bases; nucleotides outside the gene matches: 9. The CDR3 nucleotides are TGTGCCAGCAGCCTTCAGGGGGCCCCTTCAAATGAGCAGTTCTTC. Amino acid sequence: CASSLQGAPSNEQFF.

This chain links TRBV6-2 or TRBV6-3 with TRBJ2-1; TRBD2 matches at 9 bases. In germline, CDR1 is MNHEY, CDR2 SVGEGT. V lost 4 bases and J lost 2; bases outside the gene matches: 12. The CDR3 has 18 residues. This chain's CDR3 is CASSSITPLAGPYNEQFF. CDR3 nucleotides: TGTGCCAGCAGTTCAATCACTCCGCTAGCGGGGCCCTACAATGAGCAGTTCTTC.

J is TRBJ1-6 and V is TRBV5-1; D is perhaps TRBD1 (5 bases). The CDR3 has 15 amino acids. V was cut by 0 bases and J by 14 bases, with 18 bases left in between. Germline V gives CDR1 SGHRS, CDR2 YFSETQ. DNA for the CDR3: TGCGCCAGCAGCTTGGACGGGACCCGGGGGGAAGCCCTCCACTTT. Translation: CASSLDGTRGEALHF.

V and J are TRBV5-1 and TRBJ2-2; tentatively, D is TRBD2 (5 bases). Trimming pared 1 base from V and 0 bases from J, leaving 7 bases between. CDR1 and CDR2 from the germline V gene are SGHRS and YFSETQ. The CDR3 has 15 amino acids. CDR3: CASSLPGTNTGELFF. The CDR3 nucleotides read TGCGCCAGCAGCTTGCCGGGAACGAACACCGGGGAGCTGTTTTTT.

The gene calls are TRBV6-5 and TRBJ1-5, with 7 bases identical to TRBD1. The junction had 5 bases not matched to a gene; V was cut back by 2 bases and J by 10 bases. This CDR3 has 13 amino acids. The germline CDR1 and CDR2 sequences are MNHEY and SVGAGI. The CDR3 DNA reads TGTGCCAGCAGTTACGGACAGGTATCTCCCCAGCATTTT. This encodes CASSYGQVSPQHF.

This clone was seen a handful of times. The J gene is TRBJ1-1, the V gene TRBV6-6, with no clear D. V lost 0 bases, J lost 4 bases, and 6 bases lay in between. CDR1 and CDR2 from the germline V gene are MNHNY and SVGAGI (reference sequence). The CDR3 runs to 13 residues. The CDR3 loop reads CASSYSRSTEAFF. The DNA of the CDR3 is TGTGCCAGCAGTTACTCACGGAGCACTGAAGCTTTCTTT.

The V call is TRBV30, the J call TRBJ1-5; D not certain. Germline V gene sequence: CDR1 GTSNPN, CDR2 SVGIG (reference sequence). This CDR3 is built from 13 residues. Trimming pared 3 bases from V and 9 bases from J, leaving 15 bases between. The CDR3 here is CAWSAAPNMPQHF. The CDR3 DNA is TGTGCCTGGAGCGCCGCTCCTAATATGCCCCAGCATTTT.

V gene TRBV7-8 combines with J gene TRBJ1-6; perhaps TRBD1 as D (5 bases). The CDR3 loop spans 13 amino acids. Deletions cut 10 bases from V and 9 bases from J, with 16 bases between. Germline CDR1 and CDR2: SGHVS and FQNEAQ. The CDR3 here is CATRGREVSPLHF. The CDR3 DNA reads as TGTGCCACCCGCGGCAGGGAGGTTTCACCCCTCCACTTT.

This chain uses TRBV28 with TRBJ2-1, with 12 bases fitting TRBD2. With 10 bases clipped from V and 9 bases from J, the junction kept 19 bases outside the gene matches. This CDR3 spans 17 amino acids. Germline V CDR1 and CDR2: MDHEN, SYDVKM. The CDR3 here is CATRGTSGPPRPGEQFF. CDR3 nucleotide sequence: TGTGCCACCCGGGGGACTAGCGGGCCTCCTAGACCGGGTGAGCAGTTCTTC.

The V call is TRBV6-5, the J call TRBJ1-2, with D perhaps matching TRBD1 (6 bases). Looked up from germline, CDR1 is MNHEY and CDR2 is SVGAGI. V lost 0 bases to trimming and J lost 6 bases, with 14 bases between them. The CDR3 extends over 15 amino acids. CDR3 protein: CASSYSTRGGDGYTF. CDR3 DNA: TGTGCCAGCAGTTACTCGACCAGGGGAGGGGATGGCTACACCTTC.

The chain employs TRBV6-1 and TRBJ1-5; D is undetermined. The CDR3 runs to 16 residues. The V gene lost 3 bases and the J gene lost 6 bases, with 18 bases spanning the gap. CDR1 and CDR2 (germline): MNHNS, SASEGT. This CDR3 reads CASSEGGRGFGQPQHF. CDR3 in DNA: TGTGCCAGCAGTGAGGGCGGTAGAGGGTTTGGTCAGCCCCAGCATTTT.

The chain carries TRBV7-8 and TRBJ1-1; D is unclear. The CDR3 covers 13 residues. With 0 bases removed from V and 1 base from J, the gap between germline ends came to 3 bases. Germline CDR1 is SGHVS and CDR2 is FQNEAQ. The CDR3 DNA sequence: TGTGCCAGCAGCTTAGCCAGGAACACTGAAGCTTTCTTT. It yields the protein CASSLARNTEAFF.

This chain links TRBV7-2 with TRBJ2-1, with D possibly TRBD2 on 5 matching bases. The CDR3 spans 16 residues. V lost 0 bases and J lost 4, with 13 bases in between. CDR1 is SGHTA and CDR2 is FQGNSA in the germline V gene. In DNA, the CDR3 is TGTGCCAGCAGCTTAGCGTCGTCCGGGGTATACAATGAGCAGTTCTTC. Translating it yields CASSLASSGVYNEQFF.

J is TRBJ1-3 and V is TRBV6-1, with a possible D match to TRBD1 (6 bases). There are 16 residues in the CDR3. V dropped 2 bases and J dropped 4 bases, with 15 bases sitting between them. Germline values: CDR1 MNHNS, CDR2 SASEGT. CDR3 coding DNA: TGTGCCAGCAGTGAAATGGTCAGGGGAAAGGGAAACACCATATATTTT. This sequence encodes CASSEMVRGKGNTIYF.

The chain employs TRBV4-1 and TRBJ2-1; 9 positions match TRBD1. This CDR3 is built from 17 residues. Germline V gene sequence: CDR1 MGHRA, CDR2 YSYEKL. Trimming at V came to 3 bases and at J to 0 bases, leaving 6 bases not matched to a gene. CDR3 DNA: TGCGCCAGCAGCCAGCGCCGGGACAGGGACTCCTACAATGAGCAGTTCTTC. Translation: CASSQRRDRDSYNEQFF.

The gene calls are TRBV7-3 and TRBJ1-1; TRBD1 might be the D (6 bases). This CDR3 comprises 15 residues. Germline V CDR1 and CDR2: SGHTA, FQGTGA. V dropped 5 bases and J dropped 6 bases, with 19 bases sitting between them. CDR3 bases: TGTGCCAGCAGCCAAACACAGGGAAGGGGGTCTGAAGCTTTCTTT. This gives the protein CASSQTQGRGSEAFF.

The genes are TRBV10-2 and TRBJ1-2; TRBD1 matches 7 bases. The germline gives CDR1 WSHSY, CDR2 SAAADI. V dropped 4 bases and J dropped 4; count of bases not matched to a gene: 12. CDR3 size: 16 residues. The CDR3 sequence is CASSGRDSRSLYGYTF. CDR3 in DNA: TGCGCCAGCAGTGGGAGGGACAGCCGCTCGCTCTATGGCTACACCTTC.

Points on this clone: This same CDR3 is encoded by further DNA sequences in the sample. V gene TRBV6-1 combines with J gene TRBJ1-1, with 7 bases that match TRBD1. This CDR3 contains 14 residues. Germline CDR1 and CDR2: MNHNS and SASEGT. J lost 1 base, V lost 2 bases, and 1 base had no gene match. CDR3 DNA sequence: TGTGCCAGCAGTGAAAGACAGGGGAACACTGAAGCTTTCTTT. This codes for CASSERQGNTEAFF.

This chain joins TRBV6-5 and TRBJ1-4; weak D call: TRBD1 (5 bases). V dropped 2 bases and J dropped 0 bases, with 10 bases sitting between them. Germline lookup yields CDR1 MNHEY and CDR2 SVGAGI. CDR3 length equals 16 residues. CDR3 DNA: TGTGCCAGCAGTTACGGGGGGGGGACAACTAATGAAAAACTGTTTTTT. Protein sequence: CASSYGGGTTNEKLFF.

The genes are TRBV27 and TRBJ1-4; no clear D. CDR3 length: 14 residues. CDR1 is MNHEY, CDR2 SMNVEV, per germline (reference sequence). V was trimmed by 6 bases and J by 5 bases, leaving 13 bases between them. In DNA form, the CDR3 reads TGTGCCAGCAGGGGAGCAGGCCGAAATGAAAAACTGTTTTTT. As protein: CASRGAGRNEKLFF.

The rearrangement joins TRBV19 to TRBJ1-4; D possibly corresponds to TRBD1 (5 bases). There are 15 residues in the CDR3. Trimming took off 5 bases at V and 0 bases at J, with 10 bases between the two ends. Germline CDR1 LNHDA, CDR2 SQIVND (reference sequence). This chain's CDR3 is CASSWGEATNEKLFF. CDR3 DNA sequence: TGTGCCAGTAGTTGGGGGGAAGCAACTAATGAAAAACTGTTTTTT.

This chain joins TRBV2 and TRBJ1-5; TRBD1 might be the D (6 bases). The CDR3 is 16 residues long. Germline CDR1 and CDR2: SNHLY and FYNNEI. V lost 6 bases and J lost 5, with 20 bases in between. The CDR3 sequence is CASSVFKGGRDQPQHF. The CDR3 DNA follows: TGTGCCAGCAGCGTCTTTAAGGGGGGGAGGGATCAGCCCCAGCATTTT.

V usage is TRBV18 and J usage is TRBJ2-5, with 7 bases matching TRBD1. Germline V lookup: CDR1 KGHSH, CDR2 LQKENI. This CDR3 spans 15 amino acids. The ends lost 5 bases at V and 1 base at J; junction bases unmatched: 7. The CDR3 loop reads CASSSGQALQETQYF. DNA for the CDR3: TGTGCCAGCTCATCAGGACAGGCCCTCCAAGAGACCCAGTACTTC.

V is TRBV19 and J is TRBJ1-5; 10 bases fit TRBD1. CDR1 and CDR2 from the germline V gene are LNHDA and SQIVND (reference sequence). The CDR3 runs 20 residues. The V gene end was trimmed by 7 bases and the J gene end by 1 base; junction bases not matched to a gene: 19. The CDR3 sequence is CASTGTGDDWRVISNQPQHF. For the CDR3, the DNA is TGTGCCAGTACTGGGACAGGGGACGATTGGCGGGTTATAAGCAATCAGCCCCAGCATTTT. Full variable domain (missing parts from reference TRBV19 and TRBJ1-5): DGGITQSPKYLFRKEGQNVTLSCEQNLNHDAMYWYRQDPGQGLRLIYYSQIVNDFQKGDIAEGYSVSREKKESFPLTVTSAQKNPTAFYLCASTGTGDDWRVISNQPQHFGDGTRLSIL.

V usage is TRBV18 and J usage is TRBJ2-5; TRBD1 matches 7 bases. V was clipped by 1 base and J by 1 base; unmatched bases: 3. CDR3 length: 15 amino acids. CDR1 is KGHSH and CDR2 is LQKENI in the germline V gene. The DNA of the CDR3 is TGTGCCAGCTCACCACAACAGGGGCGCCAAGAGACCCAGTACTTC. Its protein product is CASSPQQGRQETQYF. The whole variable domain, remainder taken from reference TRBV18 and TRBJ2-5, is NAGVMQNPRHLVRRRGQEARLRCSPMKGHSHVYWYRQLPEEGLKFMVYLQKENIIDESGMPKERFSAEFPKEGPSILRIQQVVRGDSAAYFCASSPQQGRQETQYFGPGTRLLVL.

This chain uses TRBV19 with TRBJ2-5; D may be TRBD2 (7 bases). This CDR3 is 13 amino acids long. Germline V gives CDR1 LNHDA, CDR2 SQIVND (reference sequence). V was clipped by 3 bases and J by 5 bases, with 10 bases between them. In DNA, the CDR3 is TGTGCCAGTAGTATGGGGGGGCGCGAGACCCAGTACTTC. Protein sequence: CASSMGGRETQYF.

The chain uses TRBV27 and TRBJ1-5, with 7 bases identical to TRBD1. Germline CDR1 reads MNHEY; CDR2 reads SMNVEV (reference sequence). CDR3 size: 13 residues. V lost 8 bases to trimming and J lost 3 bases; unmatched junction nucleotides: 4. CDR3 amino acids: CASRDSANQPQHF. The CDR3 coding sequence is TGTGCCAGCCGGGACAGTGCCAATCAGCCCCAGCATTTT.

The rearrangement joins TRBV7-6 to TRBJ1-1; 11 bases line up with TRBD1. This CDR3 spans 18 amino acids. Trimming at V came to 1 base and at J to 0 bases, leaving 7 bases not matched to a gene. Germline V gene sequence: CDR1 SGHVS, CDR2 FNYEAQ. CDR3 sequence reads: CASSLVAGQGAMNTEAFF. CDR3 sequence (DNA): TGTGCCAGCAGCTTAGTGGCCGGACAGGGGGCGATGAACACTGAAGCTTTCTTT.

The sample holds one count of this clone. V gene TRBV30 combines with J gene TRBJ2-3; 10 bases match TRBD1. Trimming took 8 bases from V and 0 from J; bases not matched to a gene: 8. The CDR3 is 15 residues long. Germline-derived CDR1 and CDR2 are GTSNPN and SVGIG (reference sequence). The CDR3 loop is CARTGGLRSTDTQYF. The CDR3, as DNA: TGTGCCAGGACAGGGGGGCTACGTAGCACAGATACGCAGTATTTT.

For this clone: The sample carries other DNA sequences with the same CDR3. This chain connects TRBV5-4 to TRBJ1-2, with D unclear. Germline V gives CDR1 SGHNT, CDR2 YYREEE (reference sequence). The CDR3 runs 16 residues. V was cut by 4 bases and J by 0 bases, with 16 bases left in between. CDR3 DNA sequence: TGTGCCAGCAGCCCGTCGGGAGCCAGAGCTAACTATGGCTACACCTTC. This codes for CASSPSGARANYGYTF. The full variable domain, its missing parts supplied by reference TRBV5-4 and TRBJ1-2, is ETGVTQSPTHLIKTRGQQVTLRCSSQSGHNTVSWYQQALGQGPQFIFQYYREEENGRGNFPPRFSGLQFPNYSSELNVNALELDDSALYLCASSPSGARANYGYTFGSGTRLTVV.